These 15 T cell receptor beta chains originate from one sample sequenced in a study of graft-versus-host responses after intestinal transplantation. The protocol was immunoSEQ multiplex PCR, while the TCRdb copy is restricted to in-frame clones and leaves out a portion. The sample contains 81,000 or so clones, 85% to 95% of which appear only once. Which antigens these TCRs recognize remains unknown. The specimen was unstimulated CD8+ T cells sorted from spleen or lymph node cells, collected before transplant. Receptor source: a human donor who was the organ donor for an intestinal transplant.

The J gene is TRBJ2-7, the V gene TRBV6-5, with a possible D match to TRBD1 (6 bases). Trimming shortened V by 7 bases and J by 1 base, and 8 bases separated the two germline ends. Germline V gene data show CDR1 as MNHEY and CDR2 as SVGAGI. CDR3 length: 12 residues. CDR3 sequence: CASTDSSYEQYF. The CDR3 DNA reads TGTGCCAGCACGGACAGTTCCTACGAGCAGTACTTC.

The V and J genes are TRBV10-3 and TRBJ1-2; TRBD1 aligns across 10 bases. Per germline, CDR1 ENHRY and CDR2 SYGVKD. This CDR3 has 14 residues. V shed 4 bases and J 7 bases; nucleotides not matched to a gene: 6. DNA for the CDR3: TGTGCCATCAGTGGGTACGGGACAGGGGCTGGCTACACCTTC. Encoded protein: CAISGYGTGAGYTF.

This clone showed up just once. Germline and junction disagree at one end, which may indicate a read error. The CDR3 is CASTLGTGSNSPLHF. CDR3 bases: TGTGCCAGCACCTTGGGTACAGGATCAAATTCACCCCTCCACTTT. This chain uses TRBV5-4 with TRBJ1-6, with D possibly matching TRBD1 (5 bases). The CDR3 loop spans 15 amino acids. The germline gives CDR1 SGHNT, CDR2 YYREEE (reference sequence).

The gene calls are TRBV11-2 and TRBJ2-1; TRBD2 might be the D (7 bases). The CDR3 is made up of 14 amino acids. V lost 4 bases and J 6 bases, leaving 13 bases between the germline ends. The germline V gene encodes CDR1 SGHAT and CDR2 FQNNGV. The CDR3 loop reads CASSWGGSLNEQFF. The CDR3 DNA sequence: TGTGCCAGCAGCTGGGGGGGCTCGCTCAATGAGCAGTTCTTC.

The chain joins TRBV9 to TRBJ1-4; possible D gene TRBD1, 5 bases. The CDR3 is 14 amino acids. The V end was cut by 1 base, the J end by 3 bases, with 7 bases between. Germline loops: CDR1 SGDLS, CDR2 YYNGEE. The CDR3 region has the DNA TGTGCCAGCAGCGTACAGGGTTCTAATGAAAAACTGTTTTTT. Protein sequence: CASSVQGSNEKLFF.

The rearrangement uses TRBV27 and TRBJ1-5; TRBD1 might be the D (5 bases). Trimming removed 1 base at V and 4 bases at J, with 11 bases between. Germline V gives CDR1 MNHEY, CDR2 SMNVEV (reference sequence). This CDR3 has 15 amino acids. CDR3 sequence reads: CASSLLTGENQPQHF. The DNA for the CDR3 is TGTGCCAGCAGTTTATTGACGGGGGAGAATCAGCCCCAGCATTTT.

This clone came up once. The chain carries TRBV15 and TRBJ2-5; TRBD1 matches 7 bases. The V and J ends lost 0 bases and 1 base, in that order; junction bases with no gene match: 5. The CDR3 has 16 residues. From germline, CDR1 is LNHNV and CDR2 YYDKDF (reference sequence). In nucleotides, the CDR3 is TGTGCCACCAGCAGAGATCAGGGGGAAGTCCAAGAGACCCAGTACTTC. It specifies CATSRDQGEVQETQYF.

The V gene is TRBV4-2, the J gene TRBJ2-1; 8 bases align to TRBD2. After removal of 4 bases from V and 5 bases from J, the junction contained 10 bases not matched to a gene. Germline CDR1 LGHNA, CDR2 YNFKEQ. There are 16 residues in the CDR3. CDR3 protein: CASSPSWSGSNNEQFF. CDR3 nucleotides: TGTGCCAGCAGCCCATCTTGGAGCGGGAGTAACAATGAGCAGTTCTTC.

The chain combines TRBV29-1 with TRBJ2-5; no clear D gene. Germline V gene data show CDR1 as SQVTM and CDR2 as ANQGSEA. CDR3 length: 17 amino acids. The germline V and J ends were trimmed by 0 bases and 5 bases, with 22 bases remaining between them. CDR3 protein: CSVEDPPRRGSAETQYF. The CDR3 DNA follows: TGCAGCGTTGAAGACCCCCCCCGGAGAGGCTCCGCGGAGACCCAGTACTTC.

J is TRBJ2-7 and V is TRBV19; 7 bases align to TRBD2. V trimming: 3 bases; J trimming: 4 bases; junction bases outside the gene matches: 6. The CDR3 contains 14 residues. CDR1 is LNHDA, CDR2 SQIVND, per germline (reference sequence). The CDR3 sequence is CASSIGAGSYEQYF. In nucleotides, the CDR3 is TGTGCCAGTAGTATCGGAGCGGGATCTTACGAGCAGTACTTC.

The chain carries TRBV7-9 and TRBJ1-5, with D perhaps TRBD1 (5 bases). The CDR3 totals 14 residues. Germline-derived CDR1 and CDR2 are SEHNR and FQNEAQ (reference sequence). V gave up 5 bases and J gave up 2 bases, with 10 bases separating them. The CDR3 sequence is CASSGGGGNQPQHF. DNA for the CDR3: TGTGCCAGCAGCGGGGGAGGCGGCAATCAGCCCCAGCATTTT.

The J gene is TRBJ2-1, the V gene TRBV2; D gene uncertain. The CDR3 runs to 16 residues. V lost 2 bases and J lost 7, with 18 bases in between. Per germline, CDR1 SNHLY and CDR2 FYNNEI. The chain's CDR3 is CASSEQGPLGSNEQFF. The CDR3 bases are TGTGCCAGCAGTGAACAAGGCCCCCTCGGGTCTAATGAGCAGTTCTTC.

This clone was picked up one time. J is TRBJ2-7 and V is TRBV9; 11 nucleotides line up with TRBD2. V was pared by 0 bases and J by 2 bases, with 4 bases of the junction left unmatched. The CDR3 loop spans 16 amino acids. Germline lookup yields CDR1 SGDLS and CDR2 YYNGEE. CDR3 coding DNA: TGTGCCAGCAGCGTAGGACTAGCGGGGCCAACCTACGAGCAGTACTTC. Translation gives CASSVGLAGPTYEQYF.

This sequence joins TRBV9 and TRBJ2-1, with 8 bases lining up with TRBD2. Germline CDR1 reads SGDLS; CDR2 reads YYNGEE. J lost 5 bases, V lost 3 bases, and 1 base had no gene match. The CDR3 runs 13 residues. DNA of the CDR3: TGTGCCAGCAGCGCGGGGGGGAACAATGAGCAGTTCTTC. It codes for CASSAGGNNEQFF.

This chain joins TRBV7-3 and TRBJ2-3, with 9 nucleotides matching TRBD2. Germline lookup yields CDR1 SGHTA and CDR2 FQGTGA. Losses at the gene ends were 2 bases for V and 4 bases for J; bases not matched to a gene: 7. The length of the CDR3 is 16 residues. The CDR3 region is CASSLGLSGSADTQYF. The CDR3 DNA is TGTGCCAGCAGCTTAGGGCTTAGCGGGAGCGCAGATACGCAGTATTTT. Filled out from reference TRBV7-3 and TRBJ2-3, the complete variable domain reads GAGVSQTPSNKVTEKGKYVELRCDPISGHTALYWYRQSLGQGPEFLIYFQGTGAADDSGLPNDRFFAVRPEGSVSTLKIQRTERGDSAVYLCASSLGLSGSADTQYFGPGTRLTVL.